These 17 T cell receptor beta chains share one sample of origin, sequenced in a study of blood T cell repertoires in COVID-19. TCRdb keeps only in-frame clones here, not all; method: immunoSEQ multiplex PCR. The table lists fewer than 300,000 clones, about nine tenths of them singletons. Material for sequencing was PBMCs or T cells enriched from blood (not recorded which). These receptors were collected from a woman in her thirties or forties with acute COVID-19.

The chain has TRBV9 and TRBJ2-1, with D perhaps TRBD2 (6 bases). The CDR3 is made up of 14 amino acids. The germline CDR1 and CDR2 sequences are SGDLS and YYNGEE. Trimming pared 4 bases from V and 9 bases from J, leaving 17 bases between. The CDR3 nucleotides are TGTGCCAGCAGCTTGGGGTCGACTAGGAGTGAGCAGTTCTTC. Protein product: CASSLGSTRSEQFF.

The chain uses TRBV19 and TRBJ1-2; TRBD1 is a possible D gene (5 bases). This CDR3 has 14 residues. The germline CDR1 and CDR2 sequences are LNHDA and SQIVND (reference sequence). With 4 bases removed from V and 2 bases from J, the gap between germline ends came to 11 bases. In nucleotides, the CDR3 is TGTGCCAGTAGTACAGTACAGGAGAACTATGGCTACACCTTC. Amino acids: CASSTVQENYGYTF.

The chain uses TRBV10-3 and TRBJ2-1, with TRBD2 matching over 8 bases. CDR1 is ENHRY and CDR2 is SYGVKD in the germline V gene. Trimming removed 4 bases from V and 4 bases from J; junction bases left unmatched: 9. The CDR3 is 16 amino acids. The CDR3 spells CAISGKRESAYNEQFF. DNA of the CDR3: TGTGCCATCAGTGGAAAGCGGGAGTCAGCTTACAATGAGCAGTTCTTC.

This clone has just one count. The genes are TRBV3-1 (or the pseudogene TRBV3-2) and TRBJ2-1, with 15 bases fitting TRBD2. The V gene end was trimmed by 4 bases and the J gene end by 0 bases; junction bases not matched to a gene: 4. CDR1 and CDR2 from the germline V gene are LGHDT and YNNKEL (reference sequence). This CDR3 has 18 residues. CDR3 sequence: CASSRGTSGRSSYNEQFF. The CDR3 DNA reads TGTGCCAGCAGCCGAGGGACTAGCGGGAGGAGCTCCTACAATGAGCAGTTCTTC.

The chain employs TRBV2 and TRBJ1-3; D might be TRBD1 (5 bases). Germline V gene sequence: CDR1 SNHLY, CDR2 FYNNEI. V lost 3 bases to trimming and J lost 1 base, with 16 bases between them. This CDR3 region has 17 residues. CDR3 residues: CASSDGPGGLSGNTIYF. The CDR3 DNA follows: TGTGCCAGCAGTGATGGTCCCGGGGGGTTGTCTGGAAACACCATATATTTT.

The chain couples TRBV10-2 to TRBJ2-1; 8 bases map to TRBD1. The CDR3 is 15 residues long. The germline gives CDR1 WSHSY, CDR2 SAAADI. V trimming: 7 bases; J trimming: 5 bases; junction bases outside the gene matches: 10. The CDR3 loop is CASTNNRDRNNEQFF. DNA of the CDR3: TGCGCCAGCACAAACAACCGGGACAGGAACAATGAGCAGTTCTTC.

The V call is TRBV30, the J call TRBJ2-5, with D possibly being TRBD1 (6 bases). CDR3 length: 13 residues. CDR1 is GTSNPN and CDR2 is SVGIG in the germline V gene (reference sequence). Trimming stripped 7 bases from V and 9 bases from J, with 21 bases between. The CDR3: CAFLEDRLGSQYF. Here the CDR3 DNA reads TGTGCCTTCTTAGAGGACAGACTTGGATCCCAGTACTTC.

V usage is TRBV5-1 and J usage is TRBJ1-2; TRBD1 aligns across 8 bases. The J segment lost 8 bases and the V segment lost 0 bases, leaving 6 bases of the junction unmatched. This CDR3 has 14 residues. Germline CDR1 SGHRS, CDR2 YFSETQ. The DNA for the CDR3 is TGCGCCAGCAGCTTGGAAGTGGCAGGGGGCGGCTACACCTTC. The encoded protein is CASSLEVAGGGYTF.

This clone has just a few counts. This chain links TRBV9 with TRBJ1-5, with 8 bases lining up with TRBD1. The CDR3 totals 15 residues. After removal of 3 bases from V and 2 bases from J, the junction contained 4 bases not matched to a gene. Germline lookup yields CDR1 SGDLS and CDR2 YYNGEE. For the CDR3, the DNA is TGTGCCAGCAGCGCGACAGGGGCTCGCAATCAGCCCCAGCATTTT. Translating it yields CASSATGARNQPQHF.

The CDR3 region is CAWRVGLEGNTIYF. The DNA for the CDR3 is TGTGCCTGGAGAGTAGGACTGGAAGGAAACACCATATATTTT. This sequence joins TRBV30 and TRBJ1-3; no clear D gene. Trimming pared 3 bases from V and 4 bases from J, leaving 13 bases between. The germline gives CDR1 GTSNPN, CDR2 SVGIG (reference sequence). CDR3 length equals 14 residues.

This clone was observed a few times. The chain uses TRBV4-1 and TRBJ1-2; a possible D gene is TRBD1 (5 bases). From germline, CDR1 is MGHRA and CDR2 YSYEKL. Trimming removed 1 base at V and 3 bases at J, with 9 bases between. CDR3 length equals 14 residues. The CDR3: CASSQGQLYYGYTF. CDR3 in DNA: TGCGCCAGCAGCCAAGGACAGCTATACTATGGCTACACCTTC.

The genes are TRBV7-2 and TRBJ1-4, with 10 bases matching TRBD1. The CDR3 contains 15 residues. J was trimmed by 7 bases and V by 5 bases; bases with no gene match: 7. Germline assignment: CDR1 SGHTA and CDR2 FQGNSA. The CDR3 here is CASSKSDRGLEKLFF. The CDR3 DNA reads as TGTGCCAGCAGCAAAAGCGACAGGGGGCTTGAAAAACTGTTTTTT.

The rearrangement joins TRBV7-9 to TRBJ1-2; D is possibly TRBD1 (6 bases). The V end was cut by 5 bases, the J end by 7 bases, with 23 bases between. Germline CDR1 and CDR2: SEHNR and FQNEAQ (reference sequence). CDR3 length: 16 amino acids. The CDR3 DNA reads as TGTGCCAGCAGCAGCACTACAGGGAGAACTAACCGTGGCTACACCTTC. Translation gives CASSSTTGRTNRGYTF.

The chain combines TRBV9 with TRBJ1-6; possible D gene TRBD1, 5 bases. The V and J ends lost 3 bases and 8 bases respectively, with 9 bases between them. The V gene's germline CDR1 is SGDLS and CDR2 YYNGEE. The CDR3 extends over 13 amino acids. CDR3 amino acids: CASSGGLYSPLHF. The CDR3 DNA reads TGTGCCAGCAGCGGGGGCCTCTATTCACCCCTCCACTTT.

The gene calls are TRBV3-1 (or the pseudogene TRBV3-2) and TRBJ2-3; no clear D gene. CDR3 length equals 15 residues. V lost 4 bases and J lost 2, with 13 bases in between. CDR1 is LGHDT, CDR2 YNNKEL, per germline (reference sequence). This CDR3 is CASSLPGESTDTQYF. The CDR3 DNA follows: TGTGCCAGCAGCCTCCCCGGAGAATCCACAGATACGCAGTATTTT.

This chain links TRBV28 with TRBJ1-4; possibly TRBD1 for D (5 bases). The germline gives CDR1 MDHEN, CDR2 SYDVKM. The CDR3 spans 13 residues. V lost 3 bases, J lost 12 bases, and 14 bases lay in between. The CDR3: CASSFRAWGELFF. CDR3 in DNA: TGTGCCAGCAGTTTTAGGGCCTGGGGGGAACTGTTTTTT. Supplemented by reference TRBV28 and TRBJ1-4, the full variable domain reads DVKVTQSSRYLVKRTGEKVFLECVQDMDHENMFWYRQDPGLGLRLIYFSYDVKMKEKGDIPEGYSVSREKKERFSLILESASTNQTSMYLCASSFRAWGELFFGSGTQLSVL.

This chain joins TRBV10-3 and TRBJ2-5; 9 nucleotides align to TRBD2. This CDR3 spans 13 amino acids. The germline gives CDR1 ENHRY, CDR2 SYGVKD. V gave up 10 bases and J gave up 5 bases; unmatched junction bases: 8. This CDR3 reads CATLAGAGETQYF. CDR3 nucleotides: TGTGCCACCTTAGCGGGAGCGGGGGAGACCCAGTACTTC.